This T cell receptor beta chain was captured by sequencing in a study of blood T cell repertoires in COVID-19. This CDR3 region has 12 residues. V was clipped by 6 bases and J by 11 bases; unmatched bases: 4. Per the germline V gene, CDR1 is MDHEN and CDR2 is SYDVKM. Self-reported history from a screening survey and questionnaire set each donor's cohort. The table came from immunoSEQ multiplex PCR; TCRdb's copy has only in-frame clones and leaves some out. The data contain 150,000 to 200,000 clones, 81% of them singletons. The chain combines TRBV28 with TRBJ2-4, with 10 bases identical to TRBD1. This clonotype was obtained from a woman in her thirties or forties with acute COVID-19. Sequences were obtained from PBMCs or T cells enriched from blood (not recorded which). For the CDR3, the DNA is TGTGCCAGCAGATGGACAGGGGGTGTTCAGTACTTC. This codes for CASRWTGGVQYF.